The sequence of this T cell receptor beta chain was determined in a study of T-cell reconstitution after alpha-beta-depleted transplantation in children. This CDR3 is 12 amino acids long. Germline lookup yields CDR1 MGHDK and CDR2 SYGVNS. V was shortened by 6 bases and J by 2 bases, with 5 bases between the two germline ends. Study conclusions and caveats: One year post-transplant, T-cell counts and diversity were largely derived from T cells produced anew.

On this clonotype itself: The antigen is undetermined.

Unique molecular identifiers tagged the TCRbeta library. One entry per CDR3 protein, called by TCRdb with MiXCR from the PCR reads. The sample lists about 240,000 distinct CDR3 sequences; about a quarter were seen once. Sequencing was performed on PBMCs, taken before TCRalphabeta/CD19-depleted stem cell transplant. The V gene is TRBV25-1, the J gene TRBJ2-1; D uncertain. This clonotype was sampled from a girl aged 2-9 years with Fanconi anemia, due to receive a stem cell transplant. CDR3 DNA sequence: TGTGCCAGCAGCGACCCCTACAATGAGCAGTTCTTC. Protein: CASSDPYNEQFF.